These T cell receptor beta chains were read from a single sample in a study of Ad26.COV2.S vaccination and SARS-CoV-2 variants. Some clones are missing from TCRdb's copy, which holds only in-frame ones; the method was immunoSEQ multiplex PCR. The table includes under 300,000 clones, about 83% detected once. Sequencing used peripheral blood, obtained in a trial of Ad26.COV2.S vaccine versus placebo. These receptors all stem from a person aged 18-60 years who received the Ad26.COV2.S COVID-19 vaccine or a placebo. The CDR3 runs from the conserved cysteine through the conserved F or W. Each record gives: J gene, V gene, clone size, CDR3 protein. A row's size may be missing; if present it is once, few, many or a size class.

TRBJ2-3 | TRBV9 | NA | CASSMGGSTDTQYF
TRBJ2-3 | TRBV7-9 | NA | CASSLAYTDTQYF
TRBJ2-5 | TRBV29-1 | NA | CSVEGEETQYF
TRBJ2-1 | TRBV5-1 | NA | CASSFSINEQFF
TRBJ2-1 | TRBV7-2 | NA | CASSIDGSTYNEQFF
TRBJ1-5 | TRBV9 | NA | CASSQGGFNQPQHF
TRBJ2-7 | TRBV3-1/TRBV3-2 | NA | CASSQVGRAQSSYEQYF
TRBJ1-2 | TRBV12-3/TRBV12-4 | NA | CAVQGFNYGYTF
TRBJ2-4 | TRBV5-4 | NA | CASSFLGGHFTKNIQYF
TRBJ2-3 | TRBV7-2 | NA | CASSLPRTSGIADTQYF
TRBJ1-1 | TRBV4-2 | NA | CASSIPGYTEAFF
TRBJ2-1 | TRBV9 | once | CASSQRIDNEQFF
TRBJ1-5 | TRBV19 | once | CASSNGGNNQPQHF
TRBJ1-2 | TRBV6-5 | NA | CASSPPGHNYGYTF
TRBJ1-5 | TRBV19 | NA | CASSISSLGGWDDSNQPQHF